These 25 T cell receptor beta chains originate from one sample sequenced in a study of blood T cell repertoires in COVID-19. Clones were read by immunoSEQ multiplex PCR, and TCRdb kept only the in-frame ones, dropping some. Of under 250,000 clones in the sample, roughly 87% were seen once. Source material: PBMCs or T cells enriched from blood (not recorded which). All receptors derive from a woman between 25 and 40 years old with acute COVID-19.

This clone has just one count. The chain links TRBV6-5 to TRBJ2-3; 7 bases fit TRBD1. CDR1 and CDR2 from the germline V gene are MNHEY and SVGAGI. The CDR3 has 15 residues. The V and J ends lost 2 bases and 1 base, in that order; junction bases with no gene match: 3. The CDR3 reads CASSYVGQRTDTQYF. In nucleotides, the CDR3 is TGTGCCAGCAGTTACGTGGGACAGCGCACAGATACGCAGTATTTT.

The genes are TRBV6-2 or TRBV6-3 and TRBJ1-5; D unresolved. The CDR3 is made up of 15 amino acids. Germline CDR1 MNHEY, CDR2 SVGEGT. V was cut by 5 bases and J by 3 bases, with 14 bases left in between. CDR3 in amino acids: CASSLFDGLNQPQHF. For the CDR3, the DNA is TGTGCCAGCAGTCTCTTCGACGGACTCAATCAGCCCCAGCATTTT.

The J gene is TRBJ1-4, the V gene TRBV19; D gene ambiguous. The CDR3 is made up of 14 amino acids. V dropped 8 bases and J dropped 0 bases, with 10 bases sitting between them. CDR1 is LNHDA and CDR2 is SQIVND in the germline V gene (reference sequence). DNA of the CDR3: TGTGCCAGTCTCTCGGGAGCAACTAATGAAAAACTGTTTTTT. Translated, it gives CASLSGATNEKLFF.

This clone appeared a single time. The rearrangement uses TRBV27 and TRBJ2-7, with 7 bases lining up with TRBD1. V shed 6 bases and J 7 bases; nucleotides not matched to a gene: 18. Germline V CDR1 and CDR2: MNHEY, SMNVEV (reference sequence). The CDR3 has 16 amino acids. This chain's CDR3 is CASSPAGTVFGVEQYF. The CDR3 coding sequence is TGTGCCAGCAGCCCCGCCGGGACAGTTTTTGGTGTGGAGCAGTACTTC.

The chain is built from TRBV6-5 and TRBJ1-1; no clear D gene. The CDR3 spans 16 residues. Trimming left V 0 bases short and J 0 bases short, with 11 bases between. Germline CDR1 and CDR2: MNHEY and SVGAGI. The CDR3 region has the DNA TGTGCCAGCAGTTACTCGGGCAGTTCAATGAACACTGAAGCTTTCTTT. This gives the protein CASSYSGSSMNTEAFF.

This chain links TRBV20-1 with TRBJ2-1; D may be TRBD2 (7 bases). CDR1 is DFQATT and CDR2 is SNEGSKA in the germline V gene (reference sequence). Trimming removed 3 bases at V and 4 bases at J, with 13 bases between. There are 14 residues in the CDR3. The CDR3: CSASRGGAYNEQFF. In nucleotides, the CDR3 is TGCAGTGCTAGTCGTGGGGGGGCTTACAATGAGCAGTTCTTC.

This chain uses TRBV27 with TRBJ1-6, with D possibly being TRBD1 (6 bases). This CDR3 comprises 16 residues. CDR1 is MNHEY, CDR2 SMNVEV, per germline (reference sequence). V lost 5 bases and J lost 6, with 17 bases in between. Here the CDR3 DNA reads TGTGCCAGCAGTCCCCGGGGGGGCGAGGGTAATTCACCCCTCCACTTT. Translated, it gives CASSPRGGEGNSPLHF.

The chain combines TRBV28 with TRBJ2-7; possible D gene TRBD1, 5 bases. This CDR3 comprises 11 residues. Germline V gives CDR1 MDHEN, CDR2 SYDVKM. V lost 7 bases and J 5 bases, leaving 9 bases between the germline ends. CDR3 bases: TGTGCCAGCACTCCAGGGCACGAGCAGTACTTC. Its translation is CASTPGHEQYF.

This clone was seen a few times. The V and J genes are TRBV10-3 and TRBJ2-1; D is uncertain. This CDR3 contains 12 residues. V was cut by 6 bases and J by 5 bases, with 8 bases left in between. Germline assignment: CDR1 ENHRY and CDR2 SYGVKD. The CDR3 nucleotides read TGTGCCATCAGCCGAGACAACAATGAGCAGTTCTTC. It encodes CAISRDNNEQFF.

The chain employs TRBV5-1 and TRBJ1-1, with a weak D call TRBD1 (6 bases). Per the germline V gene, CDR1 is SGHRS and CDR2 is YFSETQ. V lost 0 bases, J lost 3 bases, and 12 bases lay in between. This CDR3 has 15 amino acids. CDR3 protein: CASSLDPGTHTEAFF. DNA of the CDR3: TGCGCCAGCAGCTTGGATCCCGGGACACACACTGAAGCTTTCTTT.

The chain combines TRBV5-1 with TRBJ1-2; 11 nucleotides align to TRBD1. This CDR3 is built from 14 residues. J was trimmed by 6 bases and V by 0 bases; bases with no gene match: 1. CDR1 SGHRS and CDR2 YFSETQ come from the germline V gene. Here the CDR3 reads CASSLGTGGDGYTF. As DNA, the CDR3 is TGCGCCAGCAGCTTGGGGACAGGGGGCGATGGCTACACCTTC.

This CDR3 is CASSKADSHNEQFF. For the CDR3, the DNA is TGTGCCAGCAGCAAAGCGGATAGCCACAATGAGCAGTTCTTC. The genes are TRBV21-1 and TRBJ2-1; the DNA was not used to check the table's D call, TRBD2. TRBV21-1 is a known pseudogene. CDR3 length equals 14 residues.

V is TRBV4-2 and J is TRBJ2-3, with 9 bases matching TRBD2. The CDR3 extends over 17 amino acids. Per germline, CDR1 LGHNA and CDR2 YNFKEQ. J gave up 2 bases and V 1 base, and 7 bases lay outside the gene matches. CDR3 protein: CASSQVTSGLPTDTQYF. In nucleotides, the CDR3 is TGTGCCAGCAGCCAAGTAACTAGCGGGCTACCCACAGATACGCAGTATTTT.

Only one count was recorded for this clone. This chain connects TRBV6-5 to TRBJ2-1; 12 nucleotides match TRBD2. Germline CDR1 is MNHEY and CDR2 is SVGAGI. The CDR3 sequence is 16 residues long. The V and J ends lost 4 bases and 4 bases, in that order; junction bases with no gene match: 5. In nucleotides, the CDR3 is TGTGCCAGCAGTTCTAGCGGGGGGGTAATTTACAATGAGCAGTTCTTC. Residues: CASSSSGGVIYNEQFF.

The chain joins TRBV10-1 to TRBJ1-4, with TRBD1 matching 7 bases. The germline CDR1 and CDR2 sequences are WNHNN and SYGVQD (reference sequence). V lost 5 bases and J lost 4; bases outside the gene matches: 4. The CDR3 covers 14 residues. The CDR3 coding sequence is TGCGCCAGCAGTCCGGGACAGTATAATGAAAAACTGTTTTTT. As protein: CASSPGQYNEKLFF.

For the CDR3, the DNA is TGTGCCAGCAGCTTGAACAGGGGCGACGAGCAGTACTTC. Encoded protein: CASSLNRGDEQYF. This sequence joins TRBV11-2 and TRBJ2-7; 7 positions match TRBD1. Germline V CDR1 and CDR2: SGHAT, FQNNGV. V gave up 3 bases and J gave up 5 bases; unmatched junction bases: 4. The length of the CDR3 is 13 residues.

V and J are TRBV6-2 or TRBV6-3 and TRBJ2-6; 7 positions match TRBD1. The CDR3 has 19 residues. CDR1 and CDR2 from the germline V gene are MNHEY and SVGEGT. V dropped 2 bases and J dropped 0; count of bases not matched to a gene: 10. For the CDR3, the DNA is TGTGCCAGCAGTTACCGAACAGGGGCTCAAAGCTCTGGGGCCAACGTCCTGACTTTC. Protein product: CASSYRTGAQSSGANVLTF.

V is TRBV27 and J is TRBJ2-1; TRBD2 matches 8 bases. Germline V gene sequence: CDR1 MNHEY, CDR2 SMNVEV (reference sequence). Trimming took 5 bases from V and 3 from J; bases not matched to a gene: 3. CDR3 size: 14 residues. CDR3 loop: CASSTGLDYNEQFF. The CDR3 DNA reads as TGTGCCAGCAGTACGGGACTAGACTACAATGAGCAGTTCTTC.

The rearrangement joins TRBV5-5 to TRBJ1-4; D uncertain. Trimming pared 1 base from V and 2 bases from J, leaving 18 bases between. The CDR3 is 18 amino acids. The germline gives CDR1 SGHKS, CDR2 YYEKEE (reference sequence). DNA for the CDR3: TGTGCCAGCAGCTTGTCGCCCCACACCAGGTTTACTAATGAAAAACTGTTTTTT. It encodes CASSLSPHTRFTNEKLFF. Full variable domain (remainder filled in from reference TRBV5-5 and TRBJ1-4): DAGVTQSPTHLIKTRGQQVTLRCSPISGHKSVSWYQQVLGQGPQFIFQYYEKEERGRGNFPDRFSARQFPNYSSELNVNALLLGDSALYLCASSLSPHTRFTNEKLFFGSGTQLSVL.

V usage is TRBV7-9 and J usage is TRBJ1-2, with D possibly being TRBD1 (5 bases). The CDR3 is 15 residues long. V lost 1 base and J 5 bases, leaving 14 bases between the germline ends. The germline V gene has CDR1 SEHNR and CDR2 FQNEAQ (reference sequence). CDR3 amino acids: CASSLDRPGRYGYTF. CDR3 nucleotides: TGTGCCAGCAGCTTAGATCGGCCAGGGAGGTATGGCTACACCTTC.

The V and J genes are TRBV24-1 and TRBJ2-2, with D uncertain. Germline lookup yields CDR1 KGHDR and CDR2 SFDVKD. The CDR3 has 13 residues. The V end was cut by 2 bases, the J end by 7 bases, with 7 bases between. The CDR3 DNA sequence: TGTGCCACCAGTGATTCGGTCGGCGGGGAGCTGTTTTTT. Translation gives CATSDSVGGELFF.

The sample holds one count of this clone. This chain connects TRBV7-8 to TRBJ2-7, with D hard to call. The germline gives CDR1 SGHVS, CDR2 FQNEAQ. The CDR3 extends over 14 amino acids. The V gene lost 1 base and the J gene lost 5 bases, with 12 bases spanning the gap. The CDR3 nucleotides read TGTGCCAGCAGCTTAGTGTTTCAGAACAACGAGCAGTACTTC. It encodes CASSLVFQNNEQYF. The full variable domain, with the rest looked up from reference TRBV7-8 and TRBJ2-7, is GAGVSQSPRYKVAKRGQDVALRCDPISGHVSLFWYQQALGQGPEFLTYFQNEAQLDKSGLPSDRFFAERPEGSVSTLKIQRTQQEDSAVYLCASSLVFQNNEQYFGPGTRLTVT.

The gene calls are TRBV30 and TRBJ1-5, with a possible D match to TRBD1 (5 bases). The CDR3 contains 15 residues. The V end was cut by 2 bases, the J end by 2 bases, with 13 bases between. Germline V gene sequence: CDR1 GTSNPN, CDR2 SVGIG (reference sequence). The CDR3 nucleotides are TGTGCCTGGAGTCTCGGGGGGGAAGGCAATCAGCCCCAGCATTTT. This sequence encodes CAWSLGGEGNQPQHF.

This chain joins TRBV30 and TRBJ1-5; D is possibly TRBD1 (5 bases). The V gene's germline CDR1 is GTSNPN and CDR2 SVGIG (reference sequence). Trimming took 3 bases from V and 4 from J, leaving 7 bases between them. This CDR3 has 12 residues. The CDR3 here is CAWRKGNQPQHF. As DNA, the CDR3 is TGTGCCTGGAGGAAGGGGAATCAGCCCCAGCATTTT.

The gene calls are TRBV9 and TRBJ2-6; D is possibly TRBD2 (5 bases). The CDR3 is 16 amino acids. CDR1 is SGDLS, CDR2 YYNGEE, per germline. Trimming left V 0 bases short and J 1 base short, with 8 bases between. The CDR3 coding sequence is TGTGCCAGCAGCGTAGCCCGGGATTCTGGGGCCAACGTCCTGACTTTC. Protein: CASSVARDSGANVLTF.